The rows below give T cell receptor beta chains drawn from one sample of a study of blood T cell repertoires in COVID-19. Clones were read by immunoSEQ multiplex PCR, and TCRdb kept only the in-frame ones, dropping some. The sample has about 240,000 clones; approximately 87% are singletons. The sequenced sample consisted of peripheral blood. These receptors came from a man between 60 and 70 years old with acute or convalescent COVID-19. The CDR3 runs from the conserved cysteine through the conserved F or W. Rows may omit the clone size; those that give it use once, few, many or a size class.

TRBV29-1	-	TRBJ2-7	CSVVVTSGEQYF
TRBV24-1	-	TRBJ2-2	CATGQGARSGNTGELFF
TRBV6-5	-	TRBJ2-3	CASKETDTQYF
TRBV5-4	-	TRBJ2-2	CASSPGGLAGVGELFF
TRBV3-1/TRBV3-2	-	TRBJ2-4	CASSQNQGVQGNIQYF
TRBV2	-	TRBJ1-5	CASSEEGRESQPQHF
TRBV7-2	-	TRBJ1-2	CASSLETGGPTGYTF
TRBV24-1	-	TRBJ2-7	CATSQGRGEQYF
TRBV9	-	TRBJ1-2	CASSVEDRGVYGYTF
TRBV30	-	TRBJ2-1	CAWRTSHYNEQFF
TRBV9	-	TRBJ2-1	CASSVENRDNEQFF
TRBV11-3	once	TRBJ1-1	CASSLFGTQNTEAFF
TRBV7-2	-	TRBJ2-7	CASSLHDSYEQYF
TRBV7-2	-	TRBJ1-2	CASSLTGHYGYTF
TRBV28	-	TRBJ1-6	CASSLRITPLHF
TRBV15	-	TRBJ2-2	CATSRAYFSGRAGELFF
TRBV6-1	once	TRBJ1-1	CASSESGRATEAFF
TRBV3-1/TRBV3-2	-	TRBJ2-4	CASSQTFARGSEGKNIQYF
TRBV30	-	TRBJ1-3	CAYRPAGNTIYF
TRBV7-2	-	TRBJ2-3	CASSYTGHSTDTQYF
TRBV4-3	-	TRBJ1-6	CASSQELGRVDSPLHF
TRBV15	-	TRBJ2-5	CATSRDLGVQETQYF
TRBV27	-	TRBJ1-6	CASSLYRENSPLHF
TRBV3-1/TRBV3-2	-	TRBJ1-6	CASSQRDFNSPLHF
TRBV4-3	-	TRBJ2-7	CASSQEKYFYEQYF
TRBV21-1	-	TRBJ2-2	CASSRGGGELFF
TRBV6-6	-	TRBJ2-7	CASSPRAGSYEQYF
TRBV29-1	-	TRBJ2-7	CSVLPSGGYEQYF
TRBV15	-	TRBJ2-2	CATSRDQGDKAGELFF
TRBV6-5	-	TRBJ2-7	CASSHHSSGRVEQYF
TRBV3-1/TRBV3-2	-	TRBJ1-2	CASSRDSSEPLNYGYTF
TRBV30	-	TRBJ1-3	CAWSSRDRDLLGNTIYF
TRBV5-8	-	TRBJ2-2	CASSGLAGVITGELFF
TRBV3-1/TRBV3-2	-	TRBJ2-1	CASSNDNTYNEQFF
TRBV5-1	-	TRBJ1-3	CASSLEDPGNTIYF
TRBV6-2/TRBV6-3	-	TRBJ1-5	CASSDRHQPQHF
TRBV7-9	-	TRBJ2-1	CASSPQGGRAMDEQFF